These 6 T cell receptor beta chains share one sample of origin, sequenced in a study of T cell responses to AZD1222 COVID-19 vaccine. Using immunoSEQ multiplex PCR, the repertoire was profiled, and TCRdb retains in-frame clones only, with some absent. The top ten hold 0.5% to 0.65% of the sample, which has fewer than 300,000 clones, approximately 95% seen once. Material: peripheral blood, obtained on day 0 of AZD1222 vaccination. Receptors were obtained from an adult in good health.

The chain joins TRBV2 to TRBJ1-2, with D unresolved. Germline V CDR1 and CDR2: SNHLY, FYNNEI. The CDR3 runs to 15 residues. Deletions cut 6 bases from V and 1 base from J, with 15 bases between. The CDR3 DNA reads TGTGCCAGCAGAGACCGGGATTCGTTTAACTATGGCTACACCTTC. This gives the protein CASRDRDSFNYGYTF.

CDR3 DNA sequence: TGTGCCAGCAGCGTAGATGTTGGGGGTACGGCCGGGGAGCTGTTTTTT. Translating it yields CASSVDVGGTAGELFF. The gene calls are TRBV9 and TRBJ2-2; D possibly matches TRBD1 or TRBD2 (5 bases each). V gave up 0 bases and J gave up 6 bases, with 15 bases separating them. This CDR3 is built from 16 residues. Germline CDR1 SGDLS, CDR2 YYNGEE. The variable domain in full, completed from reference TRBV9 and TRBJ2-2, reads DSGVTQTPKHLITATGQRVTLRCSPRSGDLSVYWYQQSLDQGLQFLIQYYNGEERAKGNILERFSAQQFPDLHSELNLSSLELGDSALYFCASSVDVGGTAGELFFGEGSRLTVL.

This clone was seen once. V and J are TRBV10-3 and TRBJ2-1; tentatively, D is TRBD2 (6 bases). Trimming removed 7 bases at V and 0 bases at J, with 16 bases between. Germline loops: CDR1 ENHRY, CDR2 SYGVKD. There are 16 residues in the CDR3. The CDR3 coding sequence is TGTGCCATCACCACGGGACTTCTGAGCTCCTACAATGAGCAGTTCTTC. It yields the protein CAITTGLLSSYNEQFF.

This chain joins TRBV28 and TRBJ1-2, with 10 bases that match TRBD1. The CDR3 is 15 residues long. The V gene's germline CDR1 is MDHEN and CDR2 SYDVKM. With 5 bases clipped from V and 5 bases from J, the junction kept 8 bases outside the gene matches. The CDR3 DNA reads TGTGCCAGCAGTCCCGGAGACAGGGGGCATTATGGCTACACCTTC. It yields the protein CASSPGDRGHYGYTF.

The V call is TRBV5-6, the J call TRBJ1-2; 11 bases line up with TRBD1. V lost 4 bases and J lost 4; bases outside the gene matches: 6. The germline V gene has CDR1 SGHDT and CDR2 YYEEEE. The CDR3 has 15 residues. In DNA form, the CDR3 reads TGTGCCAGCAGCCCGGACAGGGGGCGCGGCTATGGCTACACCTTC. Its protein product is CASSPDRGRGYGYTF.

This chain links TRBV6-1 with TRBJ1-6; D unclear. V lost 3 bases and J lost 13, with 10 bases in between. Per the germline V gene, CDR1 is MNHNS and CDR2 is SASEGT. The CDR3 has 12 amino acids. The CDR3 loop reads CASSEGRNPLHF. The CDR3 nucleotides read TGTGCCAGCAGTGAGGGTCGCAATCCCCTCCACTTT.